This record looks at one T cell receptor (beta chain) sequence and its context. This clone was recorded once. Its recognized antigen is unknown. No clone much larger than this one lies a single base away; base qualities are absent. Genomic DNA was isolated from the sorted cells so that the TCRbeta CDR3 region could be sequenced. The immunoSEQ Assay was used to sequence the TCRbeta CDR3 regions. Entries here come from immuneACCESS through TCRdb and include only in-frame sequences with V and J called. Some clones fail to appear in such tables; in the studies checked, an unresolved V gene covers under half of the shortfall, and the cause of the remainder is unknown. Counted in this sample were under 100,000 clones; 80% to 90% of them appeared once. Roughly 5.5% of the sample lies in the top ten. The record originates from a study of OX40 agonist ivuxolimab in advanced cancers. General notes on the study: Ivuxolimab was a fully human IgG2 agonistic monoclonal antibody targeting the costimulatory receptor OX40 (CD134). Among the roughly 52 dose-escalation patients, around 20 had hepatocellular carcinoma, about 15 melanoma, 9 renal cell carcinoma and 9 head and neck cancer. Peripheral TCRbeta sequencing was intended to test whether TCR sequence diversity was altered and clonal T-cell expansion was caused by ivuxolimab. The paper reports the monotherapy dose-escalation portion (N of about 50 patients) of the phase I ivuxolimab trial. Partial responses were achieved by three dose-escalation patients, of whom one had hepatocellular carcinoma and two had cutaneous melanoma. Prior anti-PD-1, anti-PD-L1 or anti-CTLA-4 therapy was permitted, and checkpoint inhibitors had been received by 30% to 40% of dose-escalation patients. Intravenous ivuxolimab was administered to patients every 2 weeks at six dose levels: 0.01, 0.1, 0.3, 1.5, 3 and 10 mg/kg. In the dose-escalation cohort, 82.7% of patients were male, and the mean age was approximately 64 years, with a range of about 23 to 85.

Study-wide conclusions, independent of this receptor: Low levels of normalized T-cell clonal expansion were also seen in some patients who did not respond. Which antigens the clonally expanded peripheral T cells were specific for was not determined. In partial responders in the 0.1-3.0 mg/kg groups, normalized peripheral clonal expansion was found to be among the lowest, especially among CD8+ T cells. At doses of 0.1 to 3.0 mg/kg, clonal expansion of both CD4+ and CD8+ T cells in blood was seen between baseline and week 6. On average, CD8+ T cells showed more expanded clones than CD4+ T cells after ivuxolimab.

Patients with autoimmune disease history or receiving systemic immunosuppression were excluded from the trial. Peripheral blood for TCR sequencing was collected from all dose cohorts at baseline, on cycle 4 day 1, and on cycle 7 day 1. Samples were obtained from an open-label, multicenter, first-in-human phase I dose-escalation trial of ivuxolimab. Adults with locally advanced or metastatic head and neck squamous cell, hepatocellular, melanoma or renal cell carcinoma were enrolled in the trial. Before TCR sequencing, CD4+ T cells and CD8+ T cells were sorted from peripheral blood as separate populations. Trimming at the junction amounts to 5 bases on V and 4 bases on J, and the germline ends lie 11 bases apart. The CDR3 has 13 amino acids, counting the end cysteine and phenylalanine. Solely the CDR3 DNA is kept, with 39 bases framed from the first base. CDR1 and CDR2 (LNHDA, SQIVND) derive from the germline V gene (reference sequence).

The rearrangement joined TRBV19 to TRBJ1-1; perhaps TRBD1 is the D gene, with 5 bases matching. This specimen was CD4+ or CD8+ T cells sorted from blood, taken in a trial of the OX40 agonist ivuxolimab. The origin of this receptor is an adult with an advanced solid tumor such as melanoma, head and neck, liver or kidney cancer. The DNA sequence is as follows: TGTGCCAGTAGTCGGGGGAAGAGCACTGAAGCTTTCTTT. This sequence encodes CASSRGKSTEAFF.